The present TCR beta chain was sequenced within a study of memory CD4+ T cells and cytomegalovirus serostatus (dated by TCRdb to the late 2010s). About the investigation overall: A total of some 33 healthy Belgian adults, of whom 9 were CMV seropositive and 24 were CMV seronegative, were included in the cohort. The study sequenced CD4+ memory TCRbeta repertoires of a Belgian cohort with known cytomegalovirus serostatus to replicate a published TCR-based CMV serostatus classifier.

Genomic DNA was extracted from sorted cells with the Quick-DNA Microprep Kit. Amplification of TCRbeta DNA was done with the immunoSEQ hsTCRbeta kit, following the protocol from the manufacturer. An Illumina MiSeq instrument was used to sequence the TCRbeta libraries. In the paper's pipeline: Removing out-of-frame sequences left roughly 2.4 million distinct TCRbeta sequences, an average of about 70,000 per individual. Two values were used to score each individual: the count of 150 to 200 previously reported CMV-associated TCRbeta sequences and the total count of productive distinct TCRbeta sequences. A beta-binomial model was reimplemented in Python, and scikit-learn random forests with default parameters were trained on US cohort data. On the Belgian cohort, classifier performance was reported as the median AUC, along with percentile confidence intervals, across 10,000 bootstrap iterations. TCRdb mirrors the immuneACCESS table, restricted to in-frame sequences. Some clones are absent from its copies; in checked studies, under half trace to an unresolved V gene, and the reason for the others is unknown. The DNA gave D and trimming, while V, J and clone size come from that table. The sample records approximately 46,000 clones, over 75% of which are singletons. The leading ten clones occupy around 0.61% of the sample.

V is cut by 5 bases and J by 0 bases, and the space between the germline ends is 14 bases. The germline V gene sets CDR1 to SGHTA and CDR2 to FQGNSA. The CDR3 numbers 15 residues from cysteine through phenylalanine. Kept here is only the CDR3 DNA, which spans 45 bases and is read in frame from base 1. Notes on this clone: What antigen it recognizes has not been identified. Base qualities are missing; no much larger clone stands one base away.

A FACSAria II was used to sort memory CD4+ T cells, defined as single viable CD3+CD4+CD8-CD45RO+ cells. CMV serostatus was assessed using a Roche Elecsys assay, by which serum IgG against CMV pp150, pp28, p38 and p52 was detected. Following thawing, total CD4+ T cells were enriched through positive selection using CD4 magnetic microbeads. Samples originated from another study that specifically interrogated the CD4+ T cell memory repertoire. Peripheral blood mononuclear cells were isolated and cryopreserved following standard operating procedures; serum was stored at -80 °C. Staining used CD3-PerCP (BW264/56), CD4-APC (RPA-T4), CD45RO-PE (UCHT1) and CD8-Pacific Orange (3B5) antibodies, with Sytox blue excluding non-viable cells. Study-wide conclusions, independent of this receptor: The results were read as suggesting that the CMV-associated TCR signature is, for the most part, present in the CD4+ memory repertoire. Only CD4+CD45RO+ memory cells were sequenced, in contrast to the original study, which included naive and memory CD4+ and CD8+ populations. The original-framework classifier achieved a median bootstrapped AUC of approximately 0.96 with a 95% CI of 0.76-1.00 on the Belgian cohort. For CMV serostatus prediction, a median bootstrapped AUC of approximately 0.95 was reached with the original framework, and a median bootstrapped AUC of approximately 0.9 was reached with a US-trained random forest. Among the 150 or so previously reported CMV-associated TCRbeta sequences, 67 showed up in the CD4+ memory repertoires, with each one found in between one and five individuals.

The source is an adult in good health and CMV-seronegative. The source material was memory CD4+ T cells from blood. This sequence uses TRBV7-2 and TRBJ2-7; perhaps TRBD2 is the D gene, with 5 bases matching. In nucleotides, the sequence is TGTGCCAGCAGCCCCCTAGAGGGCCACTCCTACGAGCAGTACTTC. This yields the protein CASSPLEGHSYEQYF.